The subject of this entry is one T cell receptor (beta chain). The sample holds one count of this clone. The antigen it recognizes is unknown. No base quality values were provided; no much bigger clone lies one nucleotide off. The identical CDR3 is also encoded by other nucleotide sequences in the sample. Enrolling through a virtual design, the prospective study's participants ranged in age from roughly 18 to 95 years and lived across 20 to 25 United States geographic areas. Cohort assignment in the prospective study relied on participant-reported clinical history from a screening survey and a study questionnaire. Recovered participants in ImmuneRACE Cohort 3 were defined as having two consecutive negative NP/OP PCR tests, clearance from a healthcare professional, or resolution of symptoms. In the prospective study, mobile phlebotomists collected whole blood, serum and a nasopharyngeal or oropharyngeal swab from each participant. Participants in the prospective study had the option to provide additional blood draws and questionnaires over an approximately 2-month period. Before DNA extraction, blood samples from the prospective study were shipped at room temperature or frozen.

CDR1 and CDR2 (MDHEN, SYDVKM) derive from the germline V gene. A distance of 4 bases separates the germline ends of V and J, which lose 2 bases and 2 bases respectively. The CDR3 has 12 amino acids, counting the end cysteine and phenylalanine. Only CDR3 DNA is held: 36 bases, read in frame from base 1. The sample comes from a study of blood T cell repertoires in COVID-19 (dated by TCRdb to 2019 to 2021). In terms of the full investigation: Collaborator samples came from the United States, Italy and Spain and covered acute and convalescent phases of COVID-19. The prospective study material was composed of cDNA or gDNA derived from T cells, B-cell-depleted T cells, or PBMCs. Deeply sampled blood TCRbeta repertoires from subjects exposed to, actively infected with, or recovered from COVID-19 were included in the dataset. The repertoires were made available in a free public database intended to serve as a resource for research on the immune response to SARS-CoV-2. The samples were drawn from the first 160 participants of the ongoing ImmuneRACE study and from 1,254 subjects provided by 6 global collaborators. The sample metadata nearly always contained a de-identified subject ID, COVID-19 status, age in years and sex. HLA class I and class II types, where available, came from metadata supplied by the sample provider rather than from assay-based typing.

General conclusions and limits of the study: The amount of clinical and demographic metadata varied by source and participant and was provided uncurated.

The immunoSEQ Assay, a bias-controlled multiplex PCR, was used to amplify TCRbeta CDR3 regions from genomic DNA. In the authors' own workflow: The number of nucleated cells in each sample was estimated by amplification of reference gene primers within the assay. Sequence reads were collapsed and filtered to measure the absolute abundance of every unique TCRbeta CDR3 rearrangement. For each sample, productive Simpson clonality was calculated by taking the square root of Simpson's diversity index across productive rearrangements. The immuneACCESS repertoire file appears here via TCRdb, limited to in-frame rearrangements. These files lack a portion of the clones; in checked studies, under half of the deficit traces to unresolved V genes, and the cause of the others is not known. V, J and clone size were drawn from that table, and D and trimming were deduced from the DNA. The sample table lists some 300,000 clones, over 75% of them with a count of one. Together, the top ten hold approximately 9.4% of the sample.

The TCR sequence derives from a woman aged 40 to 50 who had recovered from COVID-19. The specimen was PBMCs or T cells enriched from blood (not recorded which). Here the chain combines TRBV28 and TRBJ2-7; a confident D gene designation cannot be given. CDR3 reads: CASSLGAYEQYF. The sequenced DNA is TGTGCCAGCAGTTTAGGAGCCTACGAGCAGTACTTC.